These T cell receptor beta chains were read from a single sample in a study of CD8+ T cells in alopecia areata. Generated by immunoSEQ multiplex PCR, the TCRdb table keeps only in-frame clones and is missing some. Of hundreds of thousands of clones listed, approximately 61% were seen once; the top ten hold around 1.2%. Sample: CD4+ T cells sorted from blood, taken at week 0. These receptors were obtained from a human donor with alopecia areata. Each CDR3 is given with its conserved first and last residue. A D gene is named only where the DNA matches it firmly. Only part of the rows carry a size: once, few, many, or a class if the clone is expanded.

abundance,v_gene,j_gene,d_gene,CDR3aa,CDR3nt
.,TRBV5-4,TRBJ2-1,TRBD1,CASSSRTGAYNEQFF,TGTGCCAGCAGCTCGAGGACAGGGGCTTACAATGAGCAGTTCTTC
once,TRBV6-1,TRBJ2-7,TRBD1,CASSRQGAGSYEQYF,TGTGCCAGCAGCCGACAGGGGGCAGGGTCCTACGAGCAGTACTTC
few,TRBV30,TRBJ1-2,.,CAWSVLYGGGYTF,TGTGCCTGGAGTGTACTGTATGGTGGCGGCTACACCTTC
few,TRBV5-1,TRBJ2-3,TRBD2,CASSLVLASGGQDTQYF,TGCGCCAGCAGCTTGGTTTTGGCTAGCGGGGGCCAAGATACGCAGTATTTT
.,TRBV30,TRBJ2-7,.,CAWSPDGGHEQYF,TGTGCCTGGAGTCCGGATGGGGGGCACGAGCAGTACTTC
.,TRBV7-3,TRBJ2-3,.,CASSSSGQADTQYF,TGTGCCAGCAGTTCAAGCGGGCAGGCAGATACGCAGTATTTT
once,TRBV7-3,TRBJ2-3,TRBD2,CASSLTSGGTGDTQYF,TGTGCCAGCAGCTTGACTAGCGGGGGGACCGGAGATACGCAGTATTTT
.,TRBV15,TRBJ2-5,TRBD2,CATSGLRGGVGWMETQYF,TGTGCCACCAGCGGGTTGAGGGGAGGGGTAGGATGGATGGAAACCCAGTACTTC
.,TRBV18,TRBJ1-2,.,CASSPSTLNYGYTF,TGTGCCAGCTCACCCTCGACACTTAACTATGGCTACACCTTC
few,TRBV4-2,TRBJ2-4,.,CASSQEGGLAKNIQYF,TGTGCCAGCAGCCAAGAGGGGGGCCTAGCCAAAAACATTCAGTACTTC
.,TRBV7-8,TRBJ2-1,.,CATETSSYNEQFF,TGTGCCACCGAGACTAGTTCCTACAATGAGCAGTTCTTC
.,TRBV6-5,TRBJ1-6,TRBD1,CASSYTDRENSPLHF,TGTGCCAGCAGTTACACGGACAGGGAGAATTCACCCCTCCACTTT
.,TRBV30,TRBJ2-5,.,CAWSNWGSGTQYF,TGTGCCTGGAGTAATTGGGGTAGCGGGACCCAGTACTTC
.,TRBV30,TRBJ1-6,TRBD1,CAWSPGTGRGSPLHF,TGTGCCTGGTCCCCCGGGACAGGGCGGGGATCACCCCTCCACTTT
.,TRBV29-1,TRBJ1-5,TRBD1,CSATVGTGGSGNQPQHF,TGCAGCGCCACCGTAGGGACAGGGGGGTCTGGCAATCAGCCCCAGCATTTT
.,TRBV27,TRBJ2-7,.,CASSLNQGKYEQYF,TGTGCCAGCAGCCTAAACCAGGGCAAATACGAGCAGTACTTC
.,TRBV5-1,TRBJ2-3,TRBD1,CASSLRGQARTDTQYF,TGCGCCAGCAGCCTGAGAGGACAGGCCCGCACAGATACGCAGTATTTT
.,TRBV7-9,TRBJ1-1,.,CASSLDRGPGTEAFF,TGTGCCAGCAGCTTAGACCGGGGGCCCGGCACTGAAGCTTTCTTT
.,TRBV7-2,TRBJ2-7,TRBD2,CASSLDSGGTSYEQYF,TGTGCCAGCAGCTTAGATAGCGGGGGGACCTCCTACGAGCAGTACTTC
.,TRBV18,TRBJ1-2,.,CASSTGGYGYTF,TGTGCCAGCTCCACGGGGGGCTACGGCTACACCTTC
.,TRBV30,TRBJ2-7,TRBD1,CAWTIGTGGYEQYF,TGTGCCTGGACGATAGGGACAGGGGGCTACGAGCAGTACTTC
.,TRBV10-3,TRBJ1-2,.,CAISESRNYGYTF,TGTGCCATCAGTGAGTCGAGGAACTATGGCTACACCTTC
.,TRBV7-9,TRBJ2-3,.,CASSLVADTQYF,TGTGCCAGCAGCTTAGTTGCAGATACGCAGTATTTT
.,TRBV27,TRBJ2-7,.,CASSFLGVGLHEQYF,TGTGCCAGCAGTTTCCTCGGAGTAGGGCTCCACGAGCAGTACTTC
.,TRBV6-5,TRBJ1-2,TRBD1,CASSRTGSYGYTF,TGTGCCAGCAGCAGGACAGGGAGCTATGGCTACACCTTC
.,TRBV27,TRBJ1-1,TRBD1,CASSYLTPQGGTTEAFF,TGTGCCAGCAGTTACCTTACCCCCCAGGGGGGAACAACTGAAGCTTTCTTT
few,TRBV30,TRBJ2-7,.,CAWISLGTYEQYF,TGTGCCTGGATTTCGCTCGGGACCTACGAGCAGTACTTC
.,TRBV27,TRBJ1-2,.,CASSLGSRFYGYTF,TGTGCCAGCAGTTTAGGCAGTCGTTTCTATGGCTACACCTTC
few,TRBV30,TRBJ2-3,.,CAWSVPGALSDTQYF,TGTGCCTGGAGTGTACCAGGGGCACTCTCAGATACGCAGTATTTT
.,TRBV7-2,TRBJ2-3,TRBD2,CASSIAGTSGGRSDTQYF,TGTGCCAGCAGCATAGCCGGGACTAGCGGGGGGAGGTCAGATACGCAGTATTTT
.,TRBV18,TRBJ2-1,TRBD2,CASSPPSGGNYNEQFF,TGTGCCAGCTCACCTCCGAGCGGGGGGAACTACAATGAGCAGTTCTTC
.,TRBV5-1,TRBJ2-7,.,CASSLIWPTSSYEQYF,TGCGCCAGCAGCTTGATTTGGCCGACGAGCTCCTACGAGCAGTACTTC
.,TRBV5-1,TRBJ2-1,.,CASSLALRGPRDEQFF,TGCGCCAGCAGCTTGGCCCTCCGGGGGCCGAGGGATGAGCAGTTCTTC
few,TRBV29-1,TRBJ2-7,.,CSVETGRRGEQYF,TGCAGCGTTGAAACGGGGCGGCGGGGAGAGCAGTACTTC
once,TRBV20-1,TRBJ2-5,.,CSARDQETQYF,TGCAGTGCTAGAGACCAAGAGACCCAGTACTTC
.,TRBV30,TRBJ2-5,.,CAWTLGAAEETQYF,TGTGCCTGGACTCTGGGGGCCGCCGAAGAGACCCAGTACTTC
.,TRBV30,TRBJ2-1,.,CAWSVLSLSYNEQFF,TGTGCCTGGAGTGTACTCAGCCTCTCCTACAATGAGCAGTTCTTC
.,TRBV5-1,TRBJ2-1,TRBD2,CASSLVPGGQYNEQFF,TGCGCCAGCAGCTTGGTTCCGGGGGGGCAATACAATGAGCAGTTCTTC
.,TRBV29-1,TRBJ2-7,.,CSVLWAYEQYF,TGCAGCGTTCTATGGGCCTACGAGCAGTACTTC
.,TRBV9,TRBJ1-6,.,CASSVEAFSYNSPLHF,TGTGCCAGCAGCGTAGAAGCATTCTCTTATAATTCACCCCTCCACTTT
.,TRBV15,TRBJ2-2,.,CATSRVQVGTGELFF,TGTGCCACCAGCAGAGTCCAGGTGGGCACCGGGGAGCTGTTTTTT
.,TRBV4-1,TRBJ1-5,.,CASSQTRMQGNQPQHF,TGCGCCAGCAGCCAAACTAGGATGCAGGGCAATCAGCCCCAGCATTTT
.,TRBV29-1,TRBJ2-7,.,CSVLSTDLYEQYF,TGCAGCGTTTTGTCGACGGACCTCTACGAGCAGTACTTC